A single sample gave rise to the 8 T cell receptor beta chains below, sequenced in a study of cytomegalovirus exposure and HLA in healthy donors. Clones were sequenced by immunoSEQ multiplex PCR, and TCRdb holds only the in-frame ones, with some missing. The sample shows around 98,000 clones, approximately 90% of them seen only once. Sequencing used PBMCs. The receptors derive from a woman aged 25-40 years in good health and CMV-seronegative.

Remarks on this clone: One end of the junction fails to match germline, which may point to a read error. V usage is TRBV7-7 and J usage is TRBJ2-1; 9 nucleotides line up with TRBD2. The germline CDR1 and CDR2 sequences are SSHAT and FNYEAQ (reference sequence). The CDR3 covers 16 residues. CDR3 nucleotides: TGTGCTAGCAGCTTGGCGGGAGGGCCGCGGTCCAATGAGCAGTTCTTC. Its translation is CASSLAGGPRSNEQFF.

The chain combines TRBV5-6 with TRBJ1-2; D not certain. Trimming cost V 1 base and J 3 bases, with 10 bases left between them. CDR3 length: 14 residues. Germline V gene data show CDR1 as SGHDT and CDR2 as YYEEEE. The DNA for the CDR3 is TGTGCCAGCAGCTTGACTGGGCCCCACTATGGCTACACCTTC. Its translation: CASSLTGPHYGYTF.

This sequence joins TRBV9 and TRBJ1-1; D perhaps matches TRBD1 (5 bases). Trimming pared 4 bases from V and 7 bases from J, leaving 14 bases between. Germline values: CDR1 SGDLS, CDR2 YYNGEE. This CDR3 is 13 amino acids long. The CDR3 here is CASSTRARGEAFF. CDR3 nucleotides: TGTGCCAGCAGCACTCGGGCAAGGGGTGAAGCTTTCTTT.

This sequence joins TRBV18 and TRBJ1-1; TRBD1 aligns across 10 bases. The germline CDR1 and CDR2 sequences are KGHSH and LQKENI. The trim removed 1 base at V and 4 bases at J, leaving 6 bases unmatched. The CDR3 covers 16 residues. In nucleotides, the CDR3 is TGTGCCAGCTCACCACTGTGGGGGACAGGGGCCACTGAAGCTTTCTTT. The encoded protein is CASSPLWGTGATEAFF.

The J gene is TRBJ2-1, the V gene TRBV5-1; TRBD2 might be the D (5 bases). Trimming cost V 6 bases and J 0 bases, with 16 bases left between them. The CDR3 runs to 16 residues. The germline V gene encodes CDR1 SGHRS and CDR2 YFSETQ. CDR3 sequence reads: CASTSLASSSYNEQFF. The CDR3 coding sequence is TGCGCCAGCACCTCCTTAGCGAGCAGCTCCTACAATGAGCAGTTCTTC. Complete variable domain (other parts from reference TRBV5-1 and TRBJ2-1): KAGVTQTPRYLIKTRGQQVTLSCSPISGHRSVSWYQQTPGQGLQFLFEYFSETQRNKGNFPGRFSGRQFSNSRSEMNVSTLELGDSALYLCASTSLASSSYNEQFFGPGTRLTVL.

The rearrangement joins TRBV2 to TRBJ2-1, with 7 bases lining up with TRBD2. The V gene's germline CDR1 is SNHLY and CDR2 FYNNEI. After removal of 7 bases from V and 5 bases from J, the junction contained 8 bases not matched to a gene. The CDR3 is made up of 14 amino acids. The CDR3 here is CASTISGLDNEQFF. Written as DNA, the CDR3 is TGTGCCAGCACTATTAGCGGACTAGACAATGAGCAGTTCTTC.

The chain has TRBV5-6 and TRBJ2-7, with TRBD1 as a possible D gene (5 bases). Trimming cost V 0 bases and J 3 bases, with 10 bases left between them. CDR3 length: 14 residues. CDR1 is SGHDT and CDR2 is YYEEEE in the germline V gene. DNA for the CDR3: TGTGCCAGCAGCTTGGGAGCAGGGCACTACGAGCAGTACTTC. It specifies CASSLGAGHYEQYF.

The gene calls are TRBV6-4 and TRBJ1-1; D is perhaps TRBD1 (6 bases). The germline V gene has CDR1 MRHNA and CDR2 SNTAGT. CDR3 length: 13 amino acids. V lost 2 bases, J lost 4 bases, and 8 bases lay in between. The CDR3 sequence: CASSDRGSTEAFF. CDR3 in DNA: TGTGCCAGCAGTGACAGGGGGAGCACTGAAGCTTTCTTT.